This T cell receptor (beta chain) stems from a study of T cell responses to AZD1222 COVID-19 vaccine. Repertoires were generated with immunoSEQ multiplex PCR, while TCRdb's copy carries only in-frame clones and drops some. The sample consists of fewer than 110,000 clones, 87% of them appearing once. Points from the study as a whole: Of spike-specific TCRs, nearly half reportedly target regions left unmutated in variants. Elevations in Spike-specific TCR breadth and depth followed administration of two AZD1222 doses. Donors were chiefly white British, with a greater number of females, and clonal diversity was perhaps underestimated. Seropositive status at baseline applied to only six AZD1222 recipients.

With respect to this clone: Its antigen is unidentified.

Trimming left V 4 bases short and J 7 bases short, with 13 bases between. From germline, CDR1 is SQVTM and CDR2 ANQGSEA. The CDR3 extends over 13 amino acids. The receptor was isolated from an adult in good health. The V gene is TRBV29-1, the J gene TRBJ1-4, with D hard to call. The input for sequencing was peripheral blood, taken on day 0 of AZD1222 vaccination. DNA for the CDR3: TGCAGCGTTGTAGGATCTGCGGGTGAAAAACTGTTTTTT. Protein sequence: CSVVGSAGEKLFF.